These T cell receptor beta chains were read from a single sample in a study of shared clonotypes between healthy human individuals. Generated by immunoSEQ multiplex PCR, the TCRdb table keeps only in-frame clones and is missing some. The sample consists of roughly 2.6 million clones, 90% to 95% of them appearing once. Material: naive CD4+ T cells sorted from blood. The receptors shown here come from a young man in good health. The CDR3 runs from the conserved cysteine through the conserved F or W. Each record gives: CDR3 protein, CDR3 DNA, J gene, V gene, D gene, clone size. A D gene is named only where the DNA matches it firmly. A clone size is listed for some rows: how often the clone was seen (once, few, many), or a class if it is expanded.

CDR3 protein: CASSVWTSGPADTQYF
CDR3 DNA: TGTGCCAGCAGCGTTTGGACTAGCGGGCCCGCAGATACGCAGTATTTT
J gene: TRBJ2-3
V gene: TRBV9
D gene: TRBD2
clone size: once

CDR3 protein: CAWSVERGGELFF
CDR3 DNA: TGTGCCTGGAGTGTCGAACGGGGCGGGGAGCTGTTTTTT
J gene: TRBJ2-2
V gene: TRBV30
D gene: NA
clone size: NA

CDR3 protein: CASRPGTSGTDTQYF
CDR3 DNA: TGTGCCAGCAGACCCGGGACTAGCGGGACAGATACGCAGTATTTT
J gene: TRBJ2-3
V gene: TRBV7-9
D gene: TRBD2
clone size: NA

CDR3 protein: CASSRDGLNQPQHF
CDR3 DNA: TGTGCCAGCAGTCGGGACGGCCTCAATCAGCCCCAGCATTTT
J gene: TRBJ1-5
V gene: TRBV6-5
D gene: NA
clone size: NA

CDR3 protein: CAISGGDSTDTQYF
CDR3 DNA: TGTGCCATCAGCGGGGGGGACAGCACAGATACGCAGTATTTT
J gene: TRBJ2-3
V gene: TRBV10-3
D gene: TRBD2
clone size: NA

CDR3 protein: CASIKETSGSHHEQFF
CDR3 DNA: TGTGCCAGCATCAAGGAGACTAGCGGGAGCCATCATGAGCAGTTCTTC
J gene: TRBJ2-1
V gene: TRBV7-9
D gene: TRBD2
clone size: NA

CDR3 protein: CASRGSGNAQYF
CDR3 DNA: TGCGCCAGCAGAGGATCGGGCAACGCGCAGTATTTT
J gene: TRBJ2-3
V gene: TRBV4-3
D gene: NA
clone size: NA

CDR3 protein: CAISPEGGETQYF
CDR3 DNA: TGTGCCATCAGTCCCGAGGGAGGAGAGACCCAGTACTTC
J gene: TRBJ2-5
V gene: TRBV10-3
D gene: NA
clone size: NA

CDR3 protein: CASSYTGGVNSPLHF
CDR3 DNA: TGTGCCAGCAGCTACACAGGGGGGGTTAATTCACCCCTCCACTTT
J gene: TRBJ1-6
V gene: TRBV7-2
D gene: TRBD1
clone size: NA

CDR3 protein: CAWEKGAPRYGYTF
CDR3 DNA: TGTGCCTGGGAGAAGGGGGCGCCTCGGTATGGCTACACCTTC
J gene: TRBJ1-2
V gene: TRBV30
D gene: TRBD1
clone size: NA

CDR3 protein: CASSPDGEETQYF
CDR3 DNA: TGTGCCAGCAGCCCGGACGGGGAAGAGACCCAGTACTTC
J gene: TRBJ2-5
V gene: TRBV7-9
D gene: NA
clone size: NA

CDR3 protein: CASRKKAGYTF
CDR3 DNA: TGTGCCAGCAGGAAGAAAGCTGGCTACACCTTC
J gene: TRBJ1-2
V gene: TRBV6-5
D gene: NA
clone size: NA

CDR3 protein: CASSPYQQGAEGYTF
CDR3 DNA: TGTGCCAGCTCACCCTACCAACAGGGGGCTGAAGGCTACACCTTC
J gene: TRBJ1-2
V gene: TRBV18
D gene: TRBD1
clone size: NA

CDR3 protein: CASGTDVYEQFF
CDR3 DNA: TGCGCCAGCGGGACGGATGTCTATGAGCAGTTCTTC
J gene: TRBJ2-1
V gene: TRBV5-1
D gene: NA
clone size: NA

CDR3 protein: CASSSQGGTYEQYF
CDR3 DNA: TGCGCCAGCAGCTCACAGGGTGGGACCTACGAGCAGTACTTC
J gene: TRBJ2-7
V gene: TRBV5-1
D gene: NA
clone size: NA

CDR3 protein: CASMGSGPGYF
CDR3 DNA: TGTGCCAGCATGGGAAGCGGGCCGGGGTACTTC
J gene: TRBJ2-5
V gene: TRBV25-1
D gene: NA
clone size: NA

CDR3 protein: CASSPPTNEQYF
CDR3 DNA: TGTGCCAGCTCACCACCAACAAACGAGCAGTACTTC
J gene: TRBJ2-7
V gene: TRBV18
D gene: NA
clone size: NA

CDR3 protein: CASSVTGVRHGYTF
CDR3 DNA: TGTGCCAGCAGTGTTACAGGGGTGAGGCATGGCTACACCTTC
J gene: TRBJ1-2
V gene: TRBV25-1
D gene: TRBD1
clone size: NA

CDR3 protein: CASSLPGSGANVLTF
CDR3 DNA: TGTGCCAGCAGCTTACCTGGCTCTGGGGCCAACGTCCTGACTTTC
J gene: TRBJ2-6
V gene: TRBV5-4
D gene: NA
clone size: NA

CDR3 protein: CASSVGPSGTGGADEKLFF
CDR3 DNA: TGTGCCAGCAGCGTGGGGCCCAGCGGGACAGGGGGCGCAGATGAAAAACTGTTTTTT
J gene: TRBJ1-4
V gene: TRBV9
D gene: TRBD1
clone size: NA

CDR3 protein: CASRATGQGNTEAFF
CDR3 DNA: TGTGCCAGCAGAGCCACGGGACAGGGGAACACTGAAGCTTTCTTT
J gene: TRBJ1-1
V gene: TRBV5-4
D gene: TRBD1
clone size: once

CDR3 protein: CASSPRQGLYEQYF
CDR3 DNA: TGTGCCAGCAGCCCAAGACAGGGTCTGTACGAGCAGTACTTC
J gene: TRBJ2-7
V gene: TRBV7-8
D gene: TRBD1
clone size: NA

CDR3 protein: CASSPPRESATDTQYF
CDR3 DNA: TGTGCCAGCAGCCCGCCCCGGGAGTCGGCCACAGATACGCAGTATTTT
J gene: TRBJ2-3
V gene: TRBV7-9
D gene: NA
clone size: NA